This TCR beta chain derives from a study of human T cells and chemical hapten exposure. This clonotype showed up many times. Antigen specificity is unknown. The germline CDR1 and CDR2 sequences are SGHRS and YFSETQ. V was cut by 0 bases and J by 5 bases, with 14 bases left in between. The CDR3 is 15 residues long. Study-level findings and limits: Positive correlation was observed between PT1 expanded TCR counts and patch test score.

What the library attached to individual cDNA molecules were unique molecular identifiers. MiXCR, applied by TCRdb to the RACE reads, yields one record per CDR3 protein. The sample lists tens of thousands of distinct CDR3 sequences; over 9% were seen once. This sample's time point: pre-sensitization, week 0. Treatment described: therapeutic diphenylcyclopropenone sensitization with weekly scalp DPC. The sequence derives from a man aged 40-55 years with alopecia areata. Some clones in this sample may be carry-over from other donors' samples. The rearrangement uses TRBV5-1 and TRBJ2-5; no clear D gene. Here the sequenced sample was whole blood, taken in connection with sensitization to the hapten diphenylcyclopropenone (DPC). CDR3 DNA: TGCGCCAGCAGCTTGGGGGGTAGATATAAGGAGACCCAGTACTTC. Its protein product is CASSLGGRYKETQYF.